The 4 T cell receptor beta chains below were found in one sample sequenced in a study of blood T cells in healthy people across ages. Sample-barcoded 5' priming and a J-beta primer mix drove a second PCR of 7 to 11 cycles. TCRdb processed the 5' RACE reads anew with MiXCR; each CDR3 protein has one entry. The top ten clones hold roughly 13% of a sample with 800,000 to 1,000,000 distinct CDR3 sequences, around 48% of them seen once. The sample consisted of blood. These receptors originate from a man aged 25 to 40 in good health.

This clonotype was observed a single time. The DNA for the CDR3 is TGTGCCAGCAGTCTCCCGGGACAAGGGGATTCACCCCTCCACTTT. Translation gives CASSLPGQGDSPLHF. V and J are TRBV28 and TRBJ1-6; D may be TRBD1 (6 bases). V was shortened by 5 bases and J by 8 bases, with 16 bases between the two germline ends. This CDR3 is built from 15 residues. Germline CDR1 reads MDHEN; CDR2 reads SYDVKM. The whole variable domain, filled in from reference TRBV28 and TRBJ1-6, reads DVKVTQSSRYLVKRTGEKVFLECVQDMDHENMFWYRQDPGLGLRLIYFSYDVKMKEKGDIPEGYSVSREKKERFSLILESASTNQTSMYLCASSLPGQGDSPLHFGNGTRLTVT.

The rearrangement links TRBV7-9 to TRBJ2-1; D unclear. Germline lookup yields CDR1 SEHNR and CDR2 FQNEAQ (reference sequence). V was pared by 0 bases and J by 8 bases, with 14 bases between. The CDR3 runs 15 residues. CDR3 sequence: CASSLAGPTSDEQFF. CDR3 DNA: TGTGCCAGCAGCTTAGCAGGACCCACCTCCGATGAGCAGTTCTTC. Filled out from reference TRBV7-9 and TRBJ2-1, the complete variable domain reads DTGVSQNPRHKITKRGQNVTFRCDPISEHNRLYWYRQTLGQGPEFLTYFQNEAQLEKSRLLSDRFSAERPKGSFSTLEIQRTEQGDSAMYLCASSLAGPTSDEQFFGPGTRLTVL.

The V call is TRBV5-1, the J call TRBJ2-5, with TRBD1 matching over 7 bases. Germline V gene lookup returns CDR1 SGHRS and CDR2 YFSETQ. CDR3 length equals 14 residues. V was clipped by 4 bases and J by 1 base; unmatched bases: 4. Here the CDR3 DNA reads TGCGCCAGCAGCCGGGGACAGTTCCAAGAGACCCAGTACTTC. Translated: CASSRGQFQETQYF.

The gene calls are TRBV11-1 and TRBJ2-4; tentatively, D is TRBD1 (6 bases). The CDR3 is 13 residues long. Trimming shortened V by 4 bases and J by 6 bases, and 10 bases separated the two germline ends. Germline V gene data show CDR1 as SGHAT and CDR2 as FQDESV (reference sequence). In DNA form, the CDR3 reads TGTGCCAGCAGCTCGATCAGGGGAAACATTCAGTACTTC. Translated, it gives CASSSIRGNIQYF.